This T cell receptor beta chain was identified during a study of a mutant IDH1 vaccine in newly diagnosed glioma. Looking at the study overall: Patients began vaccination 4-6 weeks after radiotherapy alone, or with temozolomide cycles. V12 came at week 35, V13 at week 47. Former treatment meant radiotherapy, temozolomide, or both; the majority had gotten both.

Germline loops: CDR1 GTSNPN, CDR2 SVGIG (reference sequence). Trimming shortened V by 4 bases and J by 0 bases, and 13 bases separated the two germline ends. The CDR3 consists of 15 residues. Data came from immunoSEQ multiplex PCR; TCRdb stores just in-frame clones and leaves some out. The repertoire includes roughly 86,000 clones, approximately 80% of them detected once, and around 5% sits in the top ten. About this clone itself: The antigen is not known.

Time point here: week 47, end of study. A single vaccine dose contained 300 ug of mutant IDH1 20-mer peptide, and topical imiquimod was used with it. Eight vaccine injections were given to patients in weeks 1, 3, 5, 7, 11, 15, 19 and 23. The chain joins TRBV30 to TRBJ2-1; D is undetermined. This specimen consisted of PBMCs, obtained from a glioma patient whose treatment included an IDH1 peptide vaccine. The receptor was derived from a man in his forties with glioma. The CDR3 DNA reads TGTGCCTGGAAGGCCAGCCCTAGCTCCTACAATGAGCAGTTCTTC. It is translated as CAWKASPSSYNEQFF.